One sample yielded the 11 T cell receptor beta chains listed below, sequenced in a study of cytomegalovirus exposure and HLA in healthy donors. PCR was performed using 60 Vbeta and 13 Jbeta primers. Clones were sequenced by immunoSEQ multiplex PCR, and TCRdb holds only the in-frame ones, with some missing. The table lists tens of thousands of clones, roughly 70% of them singletons. What was sequenced was PBMCs. These receptors all come from a man between 60 and 70 years old in good health and CMV-seropositive.

The chain carries TRBV2 and TRBJ2-3, with TRBD1 matching 7 bases. The CDR3 is 14 residues long. Germline CDR1 and CDR2: SNHLY and FYNNEI. Losses at the gene ends were 6 bases for V and 2 bases for J; bases not matched to a gene: 5. The chain's CDR3 is CASREQGYTDTQYF. The CDR3 DNA sequence: TGTGCCAGCAGGGAACAGGGGTACACAGATACGCAGTATTTT.

The chain recombines TRBV7-2 with TRBJ2-5; D ambiguous. The V end lost 5 bases, the J end lost 2 bases, and 15 bases lay between the germline ends. Germline lookup yields CDR1 SGHTA and CDR2 FQGNSA. The CDR3 is 15 amino acids. This CDR3 is CASSPISRNQETQYF. The CDR3 nucleotides are TGTGCCAGCAGCCCTATTAGCAGAAATCAAGAGACCCAGTACTTC.

This clone was seen a handful of times. The chain joins TRBV18 to TRBJ2-7; TRBD1 matches at 9 bases. Trimming at V came to 4 bases and at J to 3 bases, leaving 4 bases not matched to a gene. This CDR3 region has 14 residues. Germline V gives CDR1 KGHSH, CDR2 LQKENI. The CDR3 reads CASSQEGQGYEQYF. DNA for the CDR3: TGTGCCAGCTCACAAGAGGGACAGGGCTACGAGCAGTACTTC.

V and J are TRBV6-6 and TRBJ1-5; 9 bases are shared with TRBD1. Germline V gene sequence: CDR1 MNHNY, CDR2 SVGAGI (reference sequence). This CDR3 spans 16 amino acids. Losses at the gene ends were 8 bases for V and 0 bases for J; bases not matched to a gene: 8. The CDR3 spells CASLQGAPYSNQPQHF. DNA of the CDR3: TGTGCCAGCTTACAGGGGGCCCCCTATAGCAATCAGCCCCAGCATTTT.

The chain has TRBV21-1 and TRBJ2-7; the table's TRBD2 call for D was not verified on the DNA. TRBV21-1 represents a pseudogene. The CDR3 totals 14 residues. The CDR3: CASSWTSGGYEQYF. The CDR3 DNA is TGTGCCAGCTCGTGGACTAGCGGGGGATACGAGCAGTACTTC.

This chain uses TRBV27 with TRBJ1-4; D is ambiguous. Germline loops: CDR1 MNHEY, CDR2 SMNVEV (reference sequence). V was trimmed by 0 bases and J by 6 bases, leaving 8 bases between them. The length of the CDR3 is 14 residues. CDR3 in amino acids: CASSLSRGHEKLFF. CDR3 DNA: TGTGCCAGCAGTTTATCCAGAGGGCATGAAAAACTGTTTTTT.

This rearrangement joins TRBV20-1 to TRBJ2-5; D may be TRBD2 (6 bases). The CDR3 is made up of 11 amino acids. The V end was cut by 3 bases, the J end by 7 bases, with 9 bases between. CDR1 is DFQATT and CDR2 is SNEGSKA in the germline V gene (reference sequence). The CDR3 protein is CSAREGGTQYF. The CDR3 region has the DNA TGCAGTGCTAGGGAGGGTGGGACCCAGTACTTC.

V usage is TRBV28 and J usage is TRBJ2-7, with TRBD1 matching over 8 bases. From germline, CDR1 is MDHEN and CDR2 SYDVKM. This CDR3 has 15 residues. J gave up 0 bases and V 7 bases, and 8 bases lay outside the gene matches. The DNA of the CDR3 is TGTGCCAGCATGCTGCCGACAGGGGTCTCCTACGAGCAGTACTTC. This gives the protein CASMLPTGVSYEQYF.

Of note for this clone: The junction and the germline gene differ at one end; a read error may be behind it. This chain uses TRBV6-5 with TRBJ1-2; D not certain. This CDR3 has 12 residues. The germline CDR1 and CDR2 sequences are MNHEY and SVGAGI. Here the CDR3 reads CASSTRNYGHTF. CDR3 nucleotides: TGTGCCAGCAGTACCCGGAACTATGGCCACACCTTC.

V usage is TRBV6-5 and J usage is TRBJ2-2; 7 bases are a match to TRBD1. This CDR3 has 14 residues. In germline, CDR1 is MNHEY, CDR2 SVGAGI. Trimming cost V 4 bases and J 4 bases; bases outside gene matches: 3. The CDR3 protein is CASSWGQPTGELFF. CDR3 DNA sequence: TGTGCCAGCAGTTGGGGACAGCCCACCGGGGAGCTGTTTTTT.

CDR3 protein: CASSQGYTGDFTDTQYF. The CDR3 region has the DNA TGTGCCAGCAGCCAAGGGTATACAGGGGACTTTACAGATACGCAGTATTTT. The J gene is TRBJ2-3, the V gene TRBV14, with a possible D match to TRBD1 (7 bases). CDR1 is SGHDN and CDR2 is FVKESK in the germline V gene. The CDR3 runs to 17 residues. Trimming removed 1 base from V and 3 bases from J, with 17 bases in between. Full variable domain (missing parts from reference TRBV14 and TRBJ2-3): EAGVTQFPSHSVIEKGQTVTLRCDPISGHDNLYWYRRVMGKEIKFLLHFVKESKQDESGMPNNRFLAERTGGTYSTLKVQPAELEDSGVYFCASSQGYTGDFTDTQYFGPGTRLTVL.